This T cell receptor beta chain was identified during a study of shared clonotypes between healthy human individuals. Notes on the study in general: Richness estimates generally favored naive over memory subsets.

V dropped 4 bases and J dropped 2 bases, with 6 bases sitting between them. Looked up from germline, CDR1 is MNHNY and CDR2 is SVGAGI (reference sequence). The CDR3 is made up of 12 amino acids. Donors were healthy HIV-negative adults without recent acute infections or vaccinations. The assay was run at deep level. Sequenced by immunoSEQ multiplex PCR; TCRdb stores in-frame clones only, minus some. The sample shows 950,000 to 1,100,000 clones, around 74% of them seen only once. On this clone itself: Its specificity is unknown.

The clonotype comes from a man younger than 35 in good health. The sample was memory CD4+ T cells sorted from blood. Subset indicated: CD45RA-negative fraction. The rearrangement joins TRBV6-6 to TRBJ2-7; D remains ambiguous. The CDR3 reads CASSSLAYEQYF. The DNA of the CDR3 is TGTGCCAGCAGTTCCTTAGCCTACGAGCAGTACTTC.